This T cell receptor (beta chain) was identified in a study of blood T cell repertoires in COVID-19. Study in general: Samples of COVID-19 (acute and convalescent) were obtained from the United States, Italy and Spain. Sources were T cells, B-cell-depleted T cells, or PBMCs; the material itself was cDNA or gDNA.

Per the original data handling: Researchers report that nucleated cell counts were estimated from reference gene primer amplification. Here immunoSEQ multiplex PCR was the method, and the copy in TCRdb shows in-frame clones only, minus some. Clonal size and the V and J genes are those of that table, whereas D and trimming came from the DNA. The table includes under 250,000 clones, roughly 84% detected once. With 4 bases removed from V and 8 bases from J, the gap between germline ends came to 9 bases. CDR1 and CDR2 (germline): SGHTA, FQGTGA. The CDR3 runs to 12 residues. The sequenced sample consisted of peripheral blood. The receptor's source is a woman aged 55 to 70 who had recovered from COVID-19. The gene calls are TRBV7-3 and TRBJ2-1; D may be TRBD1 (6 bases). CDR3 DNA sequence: TGTGCCAGCAGCTCAGGGGAGCATGAGCAGTTCTTC. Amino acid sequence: CASSSGEHEQFF.